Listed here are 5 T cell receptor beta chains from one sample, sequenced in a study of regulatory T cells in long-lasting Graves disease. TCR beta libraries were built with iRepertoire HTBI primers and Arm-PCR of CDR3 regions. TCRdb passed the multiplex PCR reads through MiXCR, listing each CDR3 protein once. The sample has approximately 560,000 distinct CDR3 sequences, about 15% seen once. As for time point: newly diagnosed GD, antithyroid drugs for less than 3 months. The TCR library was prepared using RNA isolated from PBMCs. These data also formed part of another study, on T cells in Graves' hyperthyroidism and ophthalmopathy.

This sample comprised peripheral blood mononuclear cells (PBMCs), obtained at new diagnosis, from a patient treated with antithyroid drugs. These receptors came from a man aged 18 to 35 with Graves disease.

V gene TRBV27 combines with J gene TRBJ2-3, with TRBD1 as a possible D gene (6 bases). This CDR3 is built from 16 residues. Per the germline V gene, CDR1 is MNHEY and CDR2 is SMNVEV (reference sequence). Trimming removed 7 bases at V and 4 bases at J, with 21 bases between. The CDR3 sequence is CASIQHAGAQADTQYF. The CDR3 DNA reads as TGTGCCAGCATCCAACACGCAGGGGCGCAGGCAGATACGCAGTATTTT.

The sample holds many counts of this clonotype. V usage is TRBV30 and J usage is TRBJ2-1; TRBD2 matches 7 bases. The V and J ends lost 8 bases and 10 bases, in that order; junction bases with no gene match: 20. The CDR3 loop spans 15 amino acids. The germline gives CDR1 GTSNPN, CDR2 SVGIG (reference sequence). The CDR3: CAGRRASGGFKEQFF. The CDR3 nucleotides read TGTGCCGGACGGCGGGCTAGCGGAGGCTTTAAAGAGCAGTTCTTC. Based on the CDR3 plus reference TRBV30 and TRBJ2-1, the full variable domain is SQTIHQWPATLVQPVGSPLSLECTVEGTSNPNLYWYRQAAGRGLQLLFYSVGIGQISSEVPQNLSASRPQDRQFILSSKKLLLSDSGFYLCAGRRASGGFKEQFFGPGTRLTVL.

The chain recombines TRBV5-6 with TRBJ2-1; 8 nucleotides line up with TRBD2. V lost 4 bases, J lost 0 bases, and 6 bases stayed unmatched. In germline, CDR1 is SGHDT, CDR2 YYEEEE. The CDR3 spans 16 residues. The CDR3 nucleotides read TGTGCCAGCAGCCCTCCGGGAGGGGGCTCCTACAATGAGCAGTTCTTC. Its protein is CASSPPGGGSYNEQFF.

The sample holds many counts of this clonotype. CDR3 sequence (DNA): TGTGCCAGCAGCTTAGCTAACTATGGCTACACCTTC. Amino acids: CASSLANYGYTF. The chain employs TRBV28 and TRBJ1-2; D gene unclear. The CDR3 has 12 amino acids. Germline CDR1 reads MDHEN; CDR2 reads SYDVKM. V was pared by 6 bases and J by 0 bases, with 5 bases between.

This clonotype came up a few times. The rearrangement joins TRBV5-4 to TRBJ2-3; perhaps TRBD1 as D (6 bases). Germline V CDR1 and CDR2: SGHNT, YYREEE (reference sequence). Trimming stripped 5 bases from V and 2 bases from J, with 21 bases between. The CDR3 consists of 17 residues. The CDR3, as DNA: TGTGCCAGCAGGACTTGGGGGCGAACATGGCACACAGATACGCAGTATTTT. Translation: CASRTWGRTWHTDTQYF.